This TCR beta chain stems from a study of blood T cell repertoires in COVID-19. Overall study: Material from acute and convalescent COVID-19 was sourced from the United States, Italy and Spain. From T cells, B-cell-depleted T cells, or PBMCs came the material, which was cDNA or gDNA.

Original analysis: Reference gene primer amplification gave nucleated cell count estimates. The data were produced by immunoSEQ multiplex PCR, yet TCRdb's version contains in-frame clones alone and is incomplete. V, J and clone size reflect that table, while D and trimming were determined from the DNA. The table shows under 400,000 clones, with around 87% occurring only once. Trimming left V 4 bases short and J 9 bases short, with 12 bases between. The CDR3 extends over 12 amino acids. Germline V lookup: CDR1 MNHEY, CDR2 SMNVEV (reference sequence). The rearrangement links TRBV27 to TRBJ1-2; D gene uncertain. This clonotype originated in a man younger than 35 with active or convalescent COVID-19. The sample consisted of peripheral blood. Here the CDR3 reads CASSSDSSRYTF. The CDR3 DNA sequence: TGTGCCAGCAGTTCGGACTCGTCACGCTACACCTTC.